A single sample gave rise to the 10 T cell receptor beta chains below, sequenced in a study of T cells in Graves' hyperthyroidism and ophthalmopathy. Amplification targeted TCR beta CDR3 regions from RNA transcripts. Initially, a first-round RT-PCR of the TCR CDR3 employed the HTBI primer set. Via MiXCR, TCRdb re-called the multiplex PCR reads, giving one row per CDR3 protein. The data hold under 250,000 distinct CDR3 sequences, with almost 25% observed a single time. The sequenced sample was blood. The source of these receptors is a woman between 35 and 50 years old with Graves' ophthalmopathy.

This clonotype was recorded at least ten times. This chain joins TRBV6-5 and TRBJ2-7; 8 nucleotides line up with TRBD1. The CDR3 is made up of 13 amino acids. CDR1 and CDR2 from the germline V gene are MNHEY and SVGAGI. Unmatched junction bases numbered 5, after V lost 5 bases and J lost 5 bases. The CDR3 is CASSLGQGHEQYF. DNA of the CDR3: TGTGCCAGCAGTCTCGGACAGGGCCACGAGCAGTACTTC.

This clonotype has only a few counts. The chain has TRBV6-2 or TRBV6-3 and TRBJ2-5; 8 nucleotides line up with TRBD2. Germline V gives CDR1 MNHEY, CDR2 SVGEGT. V gave up 6 bases and J gave up 4 bases; unmatched junction bases: 10. CDR3 length: 15 amino acids. CDR3 protein: CASSVAGRSGETQYF. The CDR3 DNA reads TGTGCCAGCAGCGTAGCGGGACGGTCTGGAGAGACCCAGTACTTC.

The J gene is TRBJ1-1, the V gene TRBV3-1; D unresolved. This CDR3 contains 13 residues. CDR1 LGHDT and CDR2 YNNKEL come from the germline V gene (reference sequence). With 1 base removed from V and 4 bases from J, the gap between germline ends came to 7 bases. The CDR3 reads CASSQGQSTEAFF. The CDR3 DNA is TGTGCCAGCAGCCAAGGGCAGAGCACTGAAGCTTTCTTT.

This clonotype was found many times. The chain has TRBV27 and TRBJ2-2; the D gene is possibly TRBD2 (5 bases). Germline assignment: CDR1 MNHEY and CDR2 SMNVEV (reference sequence). The CDR3 has 14 amino acids. V shed 3 bases and J shed 3 bases, with 8 bases lying between them. This CDR3 is CASSFAGHTGELFF. The CDR3 DNA reads TGTGCCAGCAGTTTCGCGGGCCACACCGGGGAGCTGTTTTTT.

This clonotype was seen many times. V is TRBV29-1 and J is TRBJ1-1, with D tentatively TRBD1 (5 bases). The CDR3 contains 14 residues. V was clipped by 4 bases and J by 0 bases, with 12 bases between them. The germline gives CDR1 SQVTM, CDR2 ANQGSEA. The CDR3 DNA is TGCAGCGTTGTCTTTCCCAGGGTGAACACTGAAGCTTTCTTT. As protein: CSVVFPRVNTEAFF. Variable domain in full (rest from reference TRBV29-1 and TRBJ1-1): SAVISQKPSRDICQRGTSLTIQCQVDSQVTMMFWYRQQPGQSLTLIATANQGSEATYESGFVIDKFPISRPNLTFSTLTVSNMSPEDSSIYLCSVVFPRVNTEAFFGQGTRLTVV.

This chain links TRBV30 with TRBJ1-5, with D hard to call. The germline V gene encodes CDR1 GTSNPN and CDR2 SVGIG (reference sequence). Between the trimmed V and J ends, which lost 3 bases and 3 bases, there was a span of 27 bases. CDR3 length equals 19 residues. Written as DNA, the CDR3 is TGTGCCTGGAGCCGACCCCTGATCGGGTTGGCTTCAAACAATCAGCCCCAGCATTTT. This codes for CAWSRPLIGLASNNQPQHF.

This clonotype has a count of ten or more. The genes are TRBV6-5 and TRBJ2-5, with TRBD2 identical over 11 bases. V lost 6 bases and J lost 2; bases outside the gene matches: 2. This CDR3 contains 14 residues. Per germline, CDR1 MNHEY and CDR2 SVGAGI. The CDR3 nucleotides are TGTGCCAGCAGCGGGACTAGCGGACAAGAGACCCAGTACTTC. Translated: CASSGTSGQETQYF.

This clonotype appeared many times. The chain has TRBV2 and TRBJ2-4, with 8 nucleotides matching TRBD1. Germline V gene lookup returns CDR1 SNHLY and CDR2 FYNNEI. V was clipped by 6 bases and J by 7 bases; unmatched bases: 5. This CDR3 is built from 13 residues. DNA for the CDR3: TGTGCCAGCAGCGGACAGGGTAGGAACATTCAGTACTTC. This gives the protein CASSGQGRNIQYF.

This clonotype was observed many times. Germline and junction disagree at one end, which may indicate a read error. This chain connects TRBV6-5 to TRBJ2-7; D call uncertain. Germline V CDR1 and CDR2: MNHEY, SVGAGI. The length of the CDR3 is 11 residues. The CDR3 here is CASSYSDEQYF. The CDR3 DNA is TGTGCCAGCAGTTACTCCGACGAGCAGTACTTC.

The chain uses TRBV6-1 and TRBJ2-7, with 7 bases lining up with TRBD1. The germline V gene has CDR1 MNHNS and CDR2 SASEGT. The CDR3 spans 15 residues. V shed 5 bases, J shed 0 bases, and the junction held 7 bases outside the gene matches. The CDR3 is CASSTPGQSSYEQYF. The CDR3 DNA sequence: TGTGCCAGCAGTACCCCGGGACAGAGCTCCTACGAGCAGTACTTC.